Sequencing of this TCR beta chain was carried out in a study of blood T cell repertoires in COVID-19 (TCRdb year 2020). About the investigation overall: The collaborator samples originated in the United States, Italy and Spain and spanned the acute and convalescent phases of COVID-19. Deeply sampled blood TCRbeta repertoires from subjects exposed to, actively infected with, or recovered from COVID-19 were included in the dataset. Where HLA class I and class II types were available, the types were taken from metadata supplied by the sample provider, not from assay-based typing. The material from the prospective study consisted of cDNA or gDNA derived from T cells, B-cell-depleted T cells, or PBMCs. Sample metadata almost always included a de-identified subject ID, COVID-19 status, age in years and sex. Samples came from the ongoing ImmuneRACE study (first 160 participants) plus 1,254 subjects from 6 global collaborators. A freely available public database, intended as a resource for researchers studying the immune response to SARS-CoV-2, is where the repertoires were released. General conclusions and limits of the study: How much clinical and demographic metadata was included differed by source and by participant, and the metadata was provided uncurated.

Concerning this clone itself: The clone's antigen remains unknown. The record has no base qualities; no much larger clone is one base away.

TCRbeta CDR3 regions were amplified from genomic DNA by means of the immunoSEQ Assay, a bias-controlled multiplex PCR. Turning to the authors' computational methods: The number of nucleated cells in each sample was estimated from the amplification of reference gene primers within the assay. To quantify the absolute abundance of each unique TCRbeta CDR3 rearrangement, sequence reads were collapsed and filtered. Productive Simpson clonality was computed per sample as the square root of Simpson's diversity index over productive rearrangements. TCRdb carries this immuneACCESS record with in-frame sequences only. Its versions omit some clonotypes, under half of them owing to an unresolved V gene in the studies checked, with the rest unexplained. Clone size and V and J calls were adopted from that table, with D and trimming inferred from the DNA. For this sample there are fewer than 250,000 clones; around 82% appear just once. Of the sample, around 16% is held by the ten largest clones.

In the prospective study, participants were about 18 to 95 years old, resided in about two dozen geographic areas of the United States, and were enrolled through a virtual design. In the prospective study, participants were assigned to cohorts based on the clinical history participants reported in a screening survey and a study questionnaire. In the prospective study, mobile phlebotomists collected whole blood, serum and a nasopharyngeal or oropharyngeal swab from each participant. Over an approximately two-month period, participants in the prospective study had the option of providing additional blood draws and questionnaires. Prospective study blood samples were shipped either frozen or at room temperature before DNA extraction. Inclusive of the bounding cysteine and phenylalanine, the CDR3 is 15 residues long. This entry keeps only the CDR3 DNA: 45 bases, framed from base 1. The germline V gene sets CDR1 to KGHDR and CDR2 to SFDVKD. Trimming takes 5 bases from V and 4 bases from J, and the germline ends sit 16 bases apart.

This receptor chain uses TRBV24-1 and TRBJ2-5, with TRBD2 tentatively as D gene (7 bases match). The receptor was derived from a woman between 45 and 60 years old with acute COVID-19. Sequences were obtained from PBMCs or T cells enriched from blood (not recorded which). CDR3 sequence: CATSAWGGLIETQYF. The DNA sequence is given as TGTGCCACCAGTGCATGGGGGGGCTTGATAGAGACCCAGTACTTC.